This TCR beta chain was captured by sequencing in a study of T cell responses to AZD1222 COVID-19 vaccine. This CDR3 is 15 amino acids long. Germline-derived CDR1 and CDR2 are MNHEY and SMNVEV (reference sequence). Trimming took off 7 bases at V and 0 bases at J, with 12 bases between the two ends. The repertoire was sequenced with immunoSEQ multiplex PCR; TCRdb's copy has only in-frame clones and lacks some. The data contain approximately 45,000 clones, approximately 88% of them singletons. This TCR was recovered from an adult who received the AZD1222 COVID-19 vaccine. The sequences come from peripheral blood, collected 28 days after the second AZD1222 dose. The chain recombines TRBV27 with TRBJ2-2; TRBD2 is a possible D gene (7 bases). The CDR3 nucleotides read TGTGCCAGCACCTGGGGGGGCCCGAACACCGGGGAGCTGTTTTTT. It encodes CASTWGGPNTGELFF.